This T cell receptor beta chain derives from a study of shared clonotypes between healthy human individuals. Study information: The study enrolled a couple of women and three men aged 18 to 49. Study-wide findings and caveats: Rarefaction exposed incomplete sorted-subset sequencing despite large depth.

The CDR3 loop spans 12 amino acids. Germline CDR1 and CDR2: GTSNPN and SVGIG (reference sequence). With 0 bases removed from V and 6 bases from J, the gap between germline ends came to 8 bases. The assay was immunoSEQ multiplex PCR, and TCRdb's table has in-frame clones only and misses some. The sample includes approximately 2,000,000 clones, less than 95% of them seen just once. Remarks on this clone: The antigen is unknown.

The chain uses TRBV30 and TRBJ1-2; unclear D gene. The receptor was isolated from a man younger than 35 in good health. Some clones in this sample may be carry-over from other donors' samples. Sequencing input: naive CD4+ T cells from PBMCs. Subset meaning: CD45RA+ positively selected. The CDR3 protein is CAWSVGGHGYTF. The CDR3 nucleotides read TGTGCCTGGAGTGTAGGAGGTCATGGCTACACCTTC. The variable domain in full, completed from reference TRBV30 and TRBJ1-2, reads SQTIHQWPATLVQPVGSPLSLECTVEGTSNPNLYWYRQAAGRGLQLLFYSVGIGQISSEVPQNLSASRPQDRQFILSSKKLLLSDSGFYLCAWSVGGHGYTFGSGTRLTVV.